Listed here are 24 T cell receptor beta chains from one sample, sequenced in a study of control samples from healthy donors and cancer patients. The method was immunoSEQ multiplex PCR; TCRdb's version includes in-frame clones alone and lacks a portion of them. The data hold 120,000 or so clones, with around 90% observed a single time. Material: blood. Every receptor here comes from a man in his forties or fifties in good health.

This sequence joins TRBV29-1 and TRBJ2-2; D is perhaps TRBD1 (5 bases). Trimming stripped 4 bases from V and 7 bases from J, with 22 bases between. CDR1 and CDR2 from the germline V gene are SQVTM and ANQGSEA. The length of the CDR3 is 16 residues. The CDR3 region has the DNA TGCAGCGTTGCGGTCGGTGGCTTTGCCCAGGGCGGGGAGCTGTTTTTT. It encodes CSVAVGGFAQGGELFF.

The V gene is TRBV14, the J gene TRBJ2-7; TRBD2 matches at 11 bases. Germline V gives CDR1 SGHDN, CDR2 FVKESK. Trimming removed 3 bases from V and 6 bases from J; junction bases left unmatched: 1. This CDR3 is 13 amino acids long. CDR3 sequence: CASSQGLAVEQYF. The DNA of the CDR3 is TGTGCCAGCAGCCAGGGACTAGCGGTCGAGCAGTACTTC.

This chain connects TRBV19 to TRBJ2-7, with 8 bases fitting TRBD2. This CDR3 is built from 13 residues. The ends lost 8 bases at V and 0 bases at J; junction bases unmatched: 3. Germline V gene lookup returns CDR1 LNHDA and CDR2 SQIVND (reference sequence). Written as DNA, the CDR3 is TGTGCCAGTTCCGCGGGGGGCTCCTACGAGCAGTACTTC. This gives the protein CASSAGGSYEQYF.

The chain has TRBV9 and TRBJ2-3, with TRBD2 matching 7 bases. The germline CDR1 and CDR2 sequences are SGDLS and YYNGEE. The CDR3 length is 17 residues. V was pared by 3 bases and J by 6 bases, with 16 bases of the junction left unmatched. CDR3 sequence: CASSGSRERGPWDTQYF. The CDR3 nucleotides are TGTGCCAGCAGCGGGTCCCGAGAGCGGGGTCCATGGGATACGCAGTATTTT.

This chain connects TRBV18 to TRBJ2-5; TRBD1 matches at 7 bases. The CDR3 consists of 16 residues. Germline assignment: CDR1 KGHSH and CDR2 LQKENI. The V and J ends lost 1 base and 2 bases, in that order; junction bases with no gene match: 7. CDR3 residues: CASSPQRDRAQETQYF. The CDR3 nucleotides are TGTGCCAGCTCACCACAGCGTGACAGGGCTCAAGAGACCCAGTACTTC.

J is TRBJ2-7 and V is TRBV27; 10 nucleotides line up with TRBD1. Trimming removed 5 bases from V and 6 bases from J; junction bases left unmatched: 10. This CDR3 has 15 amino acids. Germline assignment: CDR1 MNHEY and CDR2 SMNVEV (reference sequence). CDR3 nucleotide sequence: TGTGCCAGCAGTAGGTCCGGGACAGGGGACCGCGAGCAGTACTTC. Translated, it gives CASSRSGTGDREQYF.

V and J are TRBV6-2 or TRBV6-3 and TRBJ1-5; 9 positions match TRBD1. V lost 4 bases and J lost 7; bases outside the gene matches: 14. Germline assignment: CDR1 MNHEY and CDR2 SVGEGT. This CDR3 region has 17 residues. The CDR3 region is CASSSIERQGVRQPQHF. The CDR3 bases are TGTGCCAGCAGTTCAATCGAACGACAGGGGGTTAGACAGCCCCAGCATTTT.

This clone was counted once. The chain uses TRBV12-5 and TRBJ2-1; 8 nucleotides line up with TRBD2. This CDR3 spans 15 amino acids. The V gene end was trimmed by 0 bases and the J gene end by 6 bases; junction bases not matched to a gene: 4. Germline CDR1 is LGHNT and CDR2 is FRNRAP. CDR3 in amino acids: CASGLVGGGFNEQFF. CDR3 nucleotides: TGTGCTAGTGGTTTGGTAGGCGGGGGGTTCAATGAGCAGTTCTTC.

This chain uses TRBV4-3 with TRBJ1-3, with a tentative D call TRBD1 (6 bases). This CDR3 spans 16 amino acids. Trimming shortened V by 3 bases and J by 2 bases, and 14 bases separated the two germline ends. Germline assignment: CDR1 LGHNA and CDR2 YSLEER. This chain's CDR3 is CASSHEGGPPGNTIYF. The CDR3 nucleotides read TGCGCCAGCAGCCACGAGGGGGGGCCCCCTGGAAACACCATATATTTT.

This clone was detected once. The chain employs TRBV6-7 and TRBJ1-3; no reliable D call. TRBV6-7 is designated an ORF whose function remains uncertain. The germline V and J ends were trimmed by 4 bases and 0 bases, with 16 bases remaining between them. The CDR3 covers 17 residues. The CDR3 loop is CASSSFLPWASGNTIYF. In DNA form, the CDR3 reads TGTGCCAGCAGTTCCTTCCTACCTTGGGCCTCTGGAAACACCATATATTTT.

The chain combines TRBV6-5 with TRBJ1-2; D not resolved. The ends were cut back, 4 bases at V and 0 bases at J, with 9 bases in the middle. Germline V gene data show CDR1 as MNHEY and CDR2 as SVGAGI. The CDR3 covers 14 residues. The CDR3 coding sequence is TGTGCCAGCAGTTTATCGGCAGCTAACTATGGCTACACCTTC. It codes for CASSLSAANYGYTF.

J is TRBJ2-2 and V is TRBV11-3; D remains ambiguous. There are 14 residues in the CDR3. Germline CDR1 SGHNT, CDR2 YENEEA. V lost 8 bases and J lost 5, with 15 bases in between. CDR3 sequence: CASQRVARTGELFF. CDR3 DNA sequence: TGTGCCAGCCAAAGGGTTGCTCGGACCGGGGAGCTGTTTTTT.

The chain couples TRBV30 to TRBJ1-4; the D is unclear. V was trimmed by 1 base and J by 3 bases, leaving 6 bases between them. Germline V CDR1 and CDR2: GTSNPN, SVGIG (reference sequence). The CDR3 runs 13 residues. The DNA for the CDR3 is TGTGCCTGGAGTGACAGACCTAATGAAAAACTGTTTTTT. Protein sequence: CAWSDRPNEKLFF.

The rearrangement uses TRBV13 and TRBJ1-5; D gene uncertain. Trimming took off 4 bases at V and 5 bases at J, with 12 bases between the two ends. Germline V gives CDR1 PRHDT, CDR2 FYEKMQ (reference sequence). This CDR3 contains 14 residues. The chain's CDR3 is CASSSRGKDQPQHF. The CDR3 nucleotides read TGTGCCAGCAGCTCTCGGGGAAAGGATCAGCCCCAGCATTTT.

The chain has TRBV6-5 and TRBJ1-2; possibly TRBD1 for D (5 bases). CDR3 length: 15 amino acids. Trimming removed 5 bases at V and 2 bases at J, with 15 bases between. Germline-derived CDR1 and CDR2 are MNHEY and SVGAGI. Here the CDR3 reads CASSPGRVDNYGYTF. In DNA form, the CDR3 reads TGTGCCAGCAGTCCGGGCAGGGTGGACAACTATGGCTACACCTTC.

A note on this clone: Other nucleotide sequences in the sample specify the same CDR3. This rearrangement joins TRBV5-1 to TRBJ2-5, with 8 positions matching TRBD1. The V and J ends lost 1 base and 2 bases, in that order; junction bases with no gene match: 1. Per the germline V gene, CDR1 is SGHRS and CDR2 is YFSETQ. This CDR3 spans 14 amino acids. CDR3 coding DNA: TGCGCCAGCAGCTTGACAGGGGGACAAGAGACCCAGTACTTC. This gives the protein CASSLTGGQETQYF.

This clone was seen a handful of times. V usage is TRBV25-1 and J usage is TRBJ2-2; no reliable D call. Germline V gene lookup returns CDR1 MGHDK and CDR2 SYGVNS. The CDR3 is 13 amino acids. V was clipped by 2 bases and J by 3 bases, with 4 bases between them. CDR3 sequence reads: CASSEGHTGELFF. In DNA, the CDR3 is TGTGCCAGCAGTGAAGGACACACCGGGGAGCTGTTTTTT. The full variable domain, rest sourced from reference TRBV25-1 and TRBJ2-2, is EADIYQTPRYLVIGTGKKITLECSQTMGHDKMYWYQQDPGMELHLIHYSYGVNSTEKGDLSSESTVSRIRTEHFPLTLESARPSHTSQYLCASSEGHTGELFFGEGSRLTVL.

CDR3 amino acids: CASSSGPGGYYGYTF. CDR3 bases: TGTGCCAGCAGCTCAGGGCCCGGGGGGTACTATGGCTACACCTTC. The chain joins TRBV11-1 to TRBJ1-2; maybe TRBD1 (5 bases). V shed 4 bases and J shed 3 bases, with 15 bases lying between them. The CDR3 consists of 15 residues. In germline, CDR1 is SGHAT, CDR2 FQDESV (reference sequence).

The CDR3 is CASSPPGTARGGTEAFF. For the CDR3, the DNA is TGTGCCAGCTCACCACCGGGGACCGCCAGGGGGGGCACTGAAGCTTTCTTT. The chain combines TRBV18 with TRBJ1-1; 7 positions match TRBD1. Germline CDR1 KGHSH, CDR2 LQKENI. CDR3 size: 17 residues. Unmatched junction bases numbered 11, after V lost 0 bases and J lost 4 bases.

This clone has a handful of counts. The CDR3 sequence: CASSRGDNQPQHF. CDR3 nucleotides: TGTGCCAGCAGTCGGGGGGATAATCAGCCCCAGCATTTT. V gene TRBV6-4 combines with J gene TRBJ1-5; weak D call: TRBD1 (5 bases). This CDR3 contains 13 residues. V lost 5 bases, J lost 4 bases, and 9 bases lay in between. Germline CDR1 and CDR2: MRHNA and SNTAGT.

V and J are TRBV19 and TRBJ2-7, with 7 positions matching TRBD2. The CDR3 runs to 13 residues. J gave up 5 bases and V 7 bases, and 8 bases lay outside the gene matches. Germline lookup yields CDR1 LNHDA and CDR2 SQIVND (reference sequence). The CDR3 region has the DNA TGTGCCAGTAAATTGGGAGGGGCCGACGAGCAGTACTTC. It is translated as CASKLGGADEQYF.

CDR3 sequence reads: CASSPQGLLVKETQYF. The DNA of the CDR3 is TGTGCCAGCAGCCCCCAGGGACTTCTTGTAAAAGAGACCCAGTACTTC. This rearrangement joins TRBV14 to TRBJ2-5; TRBD2 might be the D (6 bases). CDR1 and CDR2 (germline): SGHDN, FVKESK. The CDR3 consists of 16 residues. V shed 4 bases and J shed 3 bases, with 18 bases lying between them. The full variable domain, with the rest looked up from reference TRBV14 and TRBJ2-5, is EAGVTQFPSHSVIEKGQTVTLRCDPISGHDNLYWYRRVMGKEIKFLLHFVKESKQDESGMPNNRFLAERTGGTYSTLKVQPAELEDSGVYFCASSPQGLLVKETQYFGPGTRLLVL.

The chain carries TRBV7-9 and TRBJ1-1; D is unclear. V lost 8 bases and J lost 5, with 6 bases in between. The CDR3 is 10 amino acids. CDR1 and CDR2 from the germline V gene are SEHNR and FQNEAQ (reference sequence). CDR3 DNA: TGTGCCAGCTCTCTTACTGAAGCTTTCTTT. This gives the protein CASSLTEAFF.

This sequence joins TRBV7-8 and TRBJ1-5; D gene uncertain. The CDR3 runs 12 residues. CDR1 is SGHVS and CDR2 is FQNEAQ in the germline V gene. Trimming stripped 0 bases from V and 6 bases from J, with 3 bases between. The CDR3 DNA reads TGTGCCAGCAGCTTAGCAGGTCAGCCCCAGCATTTT. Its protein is CASSLAGQPQHF.